The rows below give T cell receptor beta chains drawn from one sample of a study of pediatric ulcerative colitis. The protocol was immunoSEQ multiplex PCR, while the TCRdb copy is restricted to in-frame clones and leaves out a portion. The sample includes approximately 5,600 clones, roughly nine tenths of them seen just once. The sample taken for sequencing was blood. The receptors were gathered from a boy between 10 and 17 years old with mild ulcerative colitis. Each CDR3 is given with its conserved first and last residue. The order of the fields is J gene, V gene, CDR3 protein.

TRBJ1-3,TRBV11-2,CASRGRGADNSGNTIYF
TRBJ1-1,TRBV7-2,CASSYRVTTEAFF
TRBJ2-7,TRBV5-1,CASSLGYEQYF
TRBJ2-7,TRBV4-1,CASSQDGQGFTYEQYF
TRBJ1-1,TRBV2,CASSRSGMGEAFF
TRBJ2-3,TRBV2,CASSDRSDTQYF
TRBJ1-4,TRBV6-5,CASREIRGTNEKLFF
TRBJ1-2,TRBV2,CARGSGYLTNYGYTF
TRBJ1-6,TRBV6-1,CASRWDSFNSPLHF
TRBJ2-3,TRBV28,CASTGLAGTRDTQYF
TRBJ1-6,TRBV2,CASSEWAGASPLHF
TRBJ1-4,TRBV7-9,CASSRGINEKLFF
TRBJ2-5,TRBV6-1,CASSEALMGEVAQYF
TRBJ2-7,TRBV11-2,CASSDRDRDYEQYF
TRBJ1-1,TRBV27,CASSWRANREKDTEAFF
TRBJ1-5,TRBV2,CASSLGRSNQPQHF
TRBJ1-5,TRBV27,CASSFHDQPQHF
TRBJ1-5,TRBV6-1,CASSEGSGGQPQHF
TRBJ1-2,TRBV7-5,CARSLVSRTVYGYTF
TRBJ2-5,TRBV7-2,CASSPGSQETQYF
TRBJ2-7,TRBV28,CASSSSGGRPGFGQYF
TRBJ2-2,TRBV7-9,CASSLTDNTGELFF
TRBJ1-5,TRBV6-6,CASSSGYQPQHF